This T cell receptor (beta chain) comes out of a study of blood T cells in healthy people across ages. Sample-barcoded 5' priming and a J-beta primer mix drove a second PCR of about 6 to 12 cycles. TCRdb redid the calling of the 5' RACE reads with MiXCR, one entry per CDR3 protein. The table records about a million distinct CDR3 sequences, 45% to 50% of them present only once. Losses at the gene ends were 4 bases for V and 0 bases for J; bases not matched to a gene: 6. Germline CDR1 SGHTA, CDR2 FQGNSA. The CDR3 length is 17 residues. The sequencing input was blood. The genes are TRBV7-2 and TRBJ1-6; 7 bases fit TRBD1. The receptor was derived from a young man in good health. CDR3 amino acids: CASSSIRDSSYNSPLHF. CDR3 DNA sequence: TGTGCCAGCAGCTCGATCCGGGACAGCTCCTATAATTCACCCCTCCACTTT.